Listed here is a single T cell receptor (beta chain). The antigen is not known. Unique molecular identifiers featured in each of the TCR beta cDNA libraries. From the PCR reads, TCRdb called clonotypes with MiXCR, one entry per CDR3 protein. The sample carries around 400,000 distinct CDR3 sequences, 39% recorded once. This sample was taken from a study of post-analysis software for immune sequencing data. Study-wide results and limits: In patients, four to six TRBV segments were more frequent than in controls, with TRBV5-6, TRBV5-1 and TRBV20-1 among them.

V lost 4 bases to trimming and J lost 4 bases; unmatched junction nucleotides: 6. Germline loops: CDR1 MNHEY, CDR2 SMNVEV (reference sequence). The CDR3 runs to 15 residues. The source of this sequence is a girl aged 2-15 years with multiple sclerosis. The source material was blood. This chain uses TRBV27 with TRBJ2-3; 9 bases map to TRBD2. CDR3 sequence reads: CASSSGTSHPDTQYF. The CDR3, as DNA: TGTGCCAGCAGTTCCGGGACTAGCCACCCAGATACGCAGTATTTT.